This entry describes one T cell receptor (beta chain). This same CDR3 is encoded by further DNA sequences in the sample. Method: immunoSEQ multiplex PCR; TCRdb's copy keeps in-frame clones and lacks some. Of about half a million clones listed, around 85% are singletons. The data belong to a study of shared clonotypes between healthy human individuals. Germline-derived CDR1 and CDR2 are SGHRS and YFSETQ. The CDR3 consists of 13 residues. Trimming took 0 bases from V and 2 from J, leaving 5 bases between them. The specimen was PBMCs. V gene TRBV5-1 combines with J gene TRBJ1-2, with a weak D call TRBD1 (5 bases). The receptor comes from a middle-aged woman in good health. Some clones in this sample may be carry-over from other donors' samples. CDR3 region: CASSLGQNYGYTF. The CDR3 DNA reads TGCGCCAGCAGCTTGGGACAGAACTATGGCTACACCTTC.